This is a list of T cell receptor beta chains from one sample in a study of CD8+CD57+ T cells in acquired aplastic anemia. TCRdb itself ran the reads through MiXCR, one entry per CDR3 protein. The sample includes some 170,000 distinct CDR3 sequences, 71% of them seen just once. Source material: sorted CD4+, CD8+, or CD8+CD57+ T cells (not recorded which) from PBMCs. These receptors were taken from a human donor with aplastic anemia. CDR3s include the opening cysteine and the closing phenylalanine or tryptophan.

>TRBV4-1
CASSQEPGGAYEQYF
>TRBV7-9
CASSFGQREQYF
>TRBV2
CASSEGELSPLHF
>TRBV5-4
CASSLQGAAYEQYF
>TRBV2
CASSIRDSLNGGELFF
>TRBV20-1
CSAPGAGERGTGELFF
>TRBV6-1
CASSELRDSPLHF
>TRBV6-5
CASSYDRAFYEQYF
>TRBV6-2/TRBV6-3
CASSGQGHNEQYF
>TRBV10-3
CASSLFWFGRGLDNEQFF
>TRBV20-1
CSASEGGEGNETQYF
>TRBV10-1
CASSVEGRNTEAFF
>TRBV20-1
CSAEKTGEQYF
>TRBV2
CASSDGLVVETQYF
>TRBV10-3
CAISESLGQRTEKRYNSPLHF
>TRBV20-1
CSATPGPLEDEQYF
>TRBV29-1
CSVEDGHEGYTF
>TRBV20-1
CSARRQGIAYEQYF
>TRBV7-2
CASSLQVSDSYEQYF
>TRBV2
CASMGQGGSSESDTQYF
>TRBV15
CATSSSGNLEAFF
>TRBV7-2
CASSLLDEQFF
>TRBV2
CASSPGQLGTYGYTF
>TRBV9
CASSVGDQGVGETQYF
>TRBV6-2/TRBV6-3
CASSRTGSDGYTF
>TRBV2
CATGDRLGSPLHF
>TRBV24-1
CATSDFRGNTIYF
>TRBV15
CATSRVSGKAYNEQYF
>TRBV7-8
CASSNYELNTEAFF
>TRBV6-1
CASSEAVTATNEKLFF
>TRBV7-9
CASSLDGALRGEQFF
>TRBV6-5
CASSPLNVNEQFF
>TRBV20-1
CSARGSFSTGELFF
>TRBV15
CATSPRLAGASNTGELFF
>TRBV9
CASSARNEKLFF
>TRBV10-3
CAISESRGTGNTIYF
>TRBV10-3
CAIRSGGPPSTDTQYF
>TRBV11-2
CASSLTSGTGGYEQYF
>TRBV25-1
CASSEPRAQGAALHF
>TRBV7-2
CASSEHSYEQYF
>TRBV6-1
CASSYIAGETQYF
>TRBV20-1
CSVVPGTSPNYEQYF
>TRBV2
CASKGTNNYGYTF
>TRBV20-1
CSSGPSSYNEQFF
>TRBV20-1
CSAEVTRGQGYTF
>TRBV4-1
CAGSRQMTENSPLHF
>TRBV12-3/TRBV12-4
CASSPPGTYEQYF
>TRBV7-3
CASSPGGVSYEQYF
>TRBV10-1
CASSESSQPQHF
>TRBV15
CATLGPQGTVTYNEQFF
>TRBV7-3
CASSYTQGEQFF
>TRBV20-1
CSARGERAGWLDNEQFF
>TRBV6-1
CASSAGTPLF
>TRBV7-9
CASSVAGSAYNEQFF
>TRBV19
CASSIAGGADAFF